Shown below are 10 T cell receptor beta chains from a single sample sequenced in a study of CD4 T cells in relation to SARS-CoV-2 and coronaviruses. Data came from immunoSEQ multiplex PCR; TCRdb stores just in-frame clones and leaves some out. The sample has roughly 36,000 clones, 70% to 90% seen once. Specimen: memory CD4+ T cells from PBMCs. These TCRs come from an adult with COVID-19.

CDR3 protein: CASSRRKILATSYNEQFF. Here the CDR3 DNA reads TGTGCCAGCTCACGACGCAAGATTCTAGCGACATCCTACAATGAGCAGTTCTTC. The chain employs TRBV18 and TRBJ2-1, with D maybe TRBD2 (6 bases). This CDR3 is 18 amino acids long. The V end was cut by 4 bases, the J end by 1 base, with 20 bases between. CDR1 and CDR2 from the germline V gene are KGHSH and LQKENI.

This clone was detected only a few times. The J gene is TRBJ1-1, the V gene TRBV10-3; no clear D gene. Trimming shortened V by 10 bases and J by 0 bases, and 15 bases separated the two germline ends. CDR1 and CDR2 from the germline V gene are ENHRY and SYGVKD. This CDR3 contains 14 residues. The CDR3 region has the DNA TGTGCCACCACTAAGGCAATCTTGAACACTGAAGCTTTCTTT. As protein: CATTKAILNTEAFF.

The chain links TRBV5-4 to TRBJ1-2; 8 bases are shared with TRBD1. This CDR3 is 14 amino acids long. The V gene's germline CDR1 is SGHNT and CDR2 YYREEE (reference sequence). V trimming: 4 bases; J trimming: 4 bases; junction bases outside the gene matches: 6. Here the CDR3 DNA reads TGTGCCAGCAGCCGACAGGGGCAGGTCTATGGCTACACCTTC. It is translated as CASSRQGQVYGYTF.

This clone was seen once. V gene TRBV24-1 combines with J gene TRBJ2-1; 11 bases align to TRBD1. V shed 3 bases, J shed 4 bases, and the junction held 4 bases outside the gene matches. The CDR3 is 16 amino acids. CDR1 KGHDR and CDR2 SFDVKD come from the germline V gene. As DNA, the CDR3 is TGTGCCACCAGTGATCTGGGACAGGGGGGTTACAATGAGCAGTTCTTC. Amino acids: CATSDLGQGGYNEQFF.

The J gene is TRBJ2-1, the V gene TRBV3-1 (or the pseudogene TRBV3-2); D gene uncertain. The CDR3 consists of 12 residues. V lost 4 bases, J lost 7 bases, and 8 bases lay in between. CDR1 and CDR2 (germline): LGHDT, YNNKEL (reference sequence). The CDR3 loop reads CASSRSGNEQFF. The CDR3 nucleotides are TGTGCCAGCAGCCGCAGTGGGAATGAGCAGTTCTTC.

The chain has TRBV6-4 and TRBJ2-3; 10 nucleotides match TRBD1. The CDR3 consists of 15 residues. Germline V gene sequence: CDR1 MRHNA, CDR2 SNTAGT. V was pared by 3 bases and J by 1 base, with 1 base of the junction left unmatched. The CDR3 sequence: CASSDGTGGTDTQYF. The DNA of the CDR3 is TGTGCCAGCAGTGATGGGACAGGGGGCACAGATACGCAGTATTTT.

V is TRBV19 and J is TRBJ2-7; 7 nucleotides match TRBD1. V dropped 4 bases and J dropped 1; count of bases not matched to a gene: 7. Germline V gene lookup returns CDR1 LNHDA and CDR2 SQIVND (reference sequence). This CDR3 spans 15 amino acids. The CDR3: CASSTMGQKSYEQYF. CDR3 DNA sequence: TGTGCCAGTAGTACTATGGGACAGAAGTCCTACGAGCAGTACTTC.

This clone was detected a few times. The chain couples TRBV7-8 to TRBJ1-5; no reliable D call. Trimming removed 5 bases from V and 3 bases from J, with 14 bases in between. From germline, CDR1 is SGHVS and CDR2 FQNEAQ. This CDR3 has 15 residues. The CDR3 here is CASSRSRNYNQPQHF. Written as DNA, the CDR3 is TGTGCCAGCAGCCGCTCAAGGAACTACAATCAGCCCCAGCATTTT. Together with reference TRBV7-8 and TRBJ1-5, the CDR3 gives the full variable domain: GAGVSQSPRYKVAKRGQDVALRCDPISGHVSLFWYQQALGQGPEFLTYFQNEAQLDKSGLPSDRFFAERPEGSVSTLKIQRTQQEDSAVYLCASSRSRNYNQPQHFGDGTRLSIL.

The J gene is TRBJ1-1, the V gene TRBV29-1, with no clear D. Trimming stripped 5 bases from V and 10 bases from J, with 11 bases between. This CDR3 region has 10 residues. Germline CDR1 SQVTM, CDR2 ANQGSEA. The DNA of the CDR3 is TGCAGCGTTAAGGACCGGCTAGCTTTCTTT. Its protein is CSVKDRLAFF.

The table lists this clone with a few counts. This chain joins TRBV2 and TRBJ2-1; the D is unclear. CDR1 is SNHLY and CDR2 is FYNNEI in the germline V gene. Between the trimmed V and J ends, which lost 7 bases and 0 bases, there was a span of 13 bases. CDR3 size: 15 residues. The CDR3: CASTTDPSSYNEQFF. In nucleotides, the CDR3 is TGTGCCAGCACCACGGACCCATCCTCCTACAATGAGCAGTTCTTC. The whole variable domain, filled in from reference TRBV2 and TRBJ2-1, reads EPEVTQTPSHQVTQMGQEVILRCVPISNHLYFYWYRQILGQKVEFLVSFYNNEISEKSEIFDDQFSVERPDGSNFTLKIRSTKLEDSAMYFCASTTDPSSYNEQFFGPGTRLTVL.